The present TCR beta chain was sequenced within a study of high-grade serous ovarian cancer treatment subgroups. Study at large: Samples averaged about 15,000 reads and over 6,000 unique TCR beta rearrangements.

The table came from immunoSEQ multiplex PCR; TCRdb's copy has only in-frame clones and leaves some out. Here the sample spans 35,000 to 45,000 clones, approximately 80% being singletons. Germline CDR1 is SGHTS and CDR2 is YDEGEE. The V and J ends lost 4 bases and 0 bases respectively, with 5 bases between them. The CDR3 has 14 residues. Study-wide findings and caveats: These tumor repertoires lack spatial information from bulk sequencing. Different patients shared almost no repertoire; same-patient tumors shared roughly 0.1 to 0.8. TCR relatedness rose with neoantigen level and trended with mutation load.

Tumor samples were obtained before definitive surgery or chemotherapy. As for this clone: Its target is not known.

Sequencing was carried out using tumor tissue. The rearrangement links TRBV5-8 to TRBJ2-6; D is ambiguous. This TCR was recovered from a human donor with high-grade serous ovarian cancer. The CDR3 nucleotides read TGTGCCAGCAGCCCACCCTCTGGGGCCAACGTCCTGACTTTC. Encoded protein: CASSPPSGANVLTF. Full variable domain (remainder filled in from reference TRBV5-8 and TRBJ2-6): EAGVTQSPTHLIKTRGQQATLRCSPISGHTSVYWYQQALGLGLQFLLWYDEGEERNRGNFPPRFSGRQFPNYSSELNVNALELEDSALYLCASSPPSGANVLTFGAGSRLTVL.